This T cell receptor beta chain was captured in a study of molecular identifiers for immune sequencing clone quantification. General study findings and limits: Whereas clones above 20 RNA copies held under 1% of naive-cell molecules, they held over 97% of effector molecules.

MiXCR, run by TCRdb on the PCR reads, gives a single entry per CDR3 protein. This sample yields about half a million distinct CDR3 sequences, of which about 20% are seen a single time; around 0.84% belongs to the top ten. This clonotype turned up a few times. Its antigen is not known. With V trimmed by 3 bases and J by 3 bases, 12 bases remained unmatched. Germline CDR1 and CDR2: SGDLS and YYNGEE. The CDR3 sequence is 17 residues long. The TCR was taken from a human donor in good health. Some libraries in this study had Jurkat cell RNA spiked in. This chain joins TRBV9 and TRBJ1-1, with 9 bases matching TRBD1. The specimen was naive CD8+ T cells from blood, with Jurkat cell RNA spiked in. Subset in this sample: FACS-sorted CD8+CD4-CCR7+CD45RA+ naive T cells. The CDR3 region is CASSGHQSGTGYTEAFF. DNA of the CDR3: TGTGCCAGCAGCGGTCACCAATCCGGGACAGGGTACACTGAAGCTTTCTTT. Looking up the rest from reference TRBV9 and TRBJ1-1 gives the full variable domain: DSGVTQTPKHLITATGQRVTLRCSPRSGDLSVYWYQQSLDQGLQFLIQYYNGEERAKGNILERFSAQQFPDLHSELNLSSLELGDSALYFCASSGHQSGTGYTEAFFGQGTRLTVV.